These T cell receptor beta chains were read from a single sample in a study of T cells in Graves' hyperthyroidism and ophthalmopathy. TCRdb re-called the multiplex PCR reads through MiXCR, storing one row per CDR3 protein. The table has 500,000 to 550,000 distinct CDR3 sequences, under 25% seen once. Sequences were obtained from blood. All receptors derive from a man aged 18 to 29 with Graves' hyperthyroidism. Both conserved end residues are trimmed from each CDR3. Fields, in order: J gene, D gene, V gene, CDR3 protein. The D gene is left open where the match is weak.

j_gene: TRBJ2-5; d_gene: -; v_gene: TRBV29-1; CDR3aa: SVGSGVGLETQY
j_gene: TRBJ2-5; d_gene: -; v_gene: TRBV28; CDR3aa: ASATGLETQY
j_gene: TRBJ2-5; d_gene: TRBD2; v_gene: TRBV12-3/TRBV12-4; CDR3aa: ASSSTSGVETQY
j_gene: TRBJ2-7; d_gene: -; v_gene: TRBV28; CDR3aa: ASSRTAEQY
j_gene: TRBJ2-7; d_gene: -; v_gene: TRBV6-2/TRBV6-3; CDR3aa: ASSYWANYEQY
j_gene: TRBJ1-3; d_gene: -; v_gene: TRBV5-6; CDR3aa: ASSYAGAVAGNTIY
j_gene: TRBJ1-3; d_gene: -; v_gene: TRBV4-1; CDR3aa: ASSHSTDSLSGNTIY
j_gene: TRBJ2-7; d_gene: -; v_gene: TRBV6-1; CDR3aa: ASSLSGQAYEQY
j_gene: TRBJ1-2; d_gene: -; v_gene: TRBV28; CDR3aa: ASPSRSSPGYGYT
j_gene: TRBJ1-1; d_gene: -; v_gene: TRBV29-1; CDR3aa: SVDSTGFVNTEAF
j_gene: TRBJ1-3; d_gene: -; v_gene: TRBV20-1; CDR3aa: SASEGSFFRNTIY
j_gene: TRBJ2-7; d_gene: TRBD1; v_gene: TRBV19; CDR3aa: ASSRDRTSGEQY
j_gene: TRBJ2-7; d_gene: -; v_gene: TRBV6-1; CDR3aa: ASSEWRLSYEQY
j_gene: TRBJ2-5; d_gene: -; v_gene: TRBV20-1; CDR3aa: SAGSRTLTRQETQY
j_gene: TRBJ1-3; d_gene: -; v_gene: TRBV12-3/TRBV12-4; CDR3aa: ASSLLRDPRSGNTIY
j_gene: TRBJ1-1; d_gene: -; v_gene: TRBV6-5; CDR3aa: ASSYSRIRRDEAF
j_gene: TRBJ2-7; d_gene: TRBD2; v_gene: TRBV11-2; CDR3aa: ASSLELGLYSYEQY
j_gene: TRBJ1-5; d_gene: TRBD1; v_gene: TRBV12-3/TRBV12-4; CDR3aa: ASSLGTGNDQPQH
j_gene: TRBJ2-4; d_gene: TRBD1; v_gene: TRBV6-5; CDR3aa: ASRPRDRVIQY
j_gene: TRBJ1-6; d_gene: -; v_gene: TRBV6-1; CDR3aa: ASSEIAGASPLH
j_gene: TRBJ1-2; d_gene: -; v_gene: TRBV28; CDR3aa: ASSLQGLNNYGYT
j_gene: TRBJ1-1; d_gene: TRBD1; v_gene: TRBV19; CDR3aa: ASQDRGRMNTEAF
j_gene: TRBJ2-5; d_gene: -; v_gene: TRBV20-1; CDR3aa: SAPGPFQETQY
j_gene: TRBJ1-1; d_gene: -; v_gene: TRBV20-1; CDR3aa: STGKDTEAF
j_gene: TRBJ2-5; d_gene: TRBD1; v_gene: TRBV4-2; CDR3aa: ASSQEAGQGKTQY
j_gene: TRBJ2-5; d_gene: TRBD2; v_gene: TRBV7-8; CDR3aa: ASSFIPPGLAGGHQTQY
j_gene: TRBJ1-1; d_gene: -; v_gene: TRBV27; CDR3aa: ASRGTQGAF
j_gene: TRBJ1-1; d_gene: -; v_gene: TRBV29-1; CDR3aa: SVEGGLAEAF
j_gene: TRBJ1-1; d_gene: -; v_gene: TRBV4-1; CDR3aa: ASSRRTANTEAF
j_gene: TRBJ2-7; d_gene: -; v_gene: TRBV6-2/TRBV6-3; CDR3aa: ASSYYEQY
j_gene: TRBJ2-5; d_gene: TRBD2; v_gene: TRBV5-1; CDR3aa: ASSVAALAGGQTQY
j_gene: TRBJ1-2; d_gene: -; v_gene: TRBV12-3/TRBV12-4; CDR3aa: ASSGLGRSYGYT
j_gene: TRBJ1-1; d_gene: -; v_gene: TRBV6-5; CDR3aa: ASSTSNPGAGDTEAF
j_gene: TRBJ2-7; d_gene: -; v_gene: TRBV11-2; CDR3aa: ASSFLDGYEQY
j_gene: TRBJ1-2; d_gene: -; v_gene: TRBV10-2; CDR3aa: ASSEKRWGGNGYT
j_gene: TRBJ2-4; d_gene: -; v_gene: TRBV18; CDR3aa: ASSLQYPQILAKNIQY
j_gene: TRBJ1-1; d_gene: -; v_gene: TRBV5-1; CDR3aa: ASSLAKANEAF
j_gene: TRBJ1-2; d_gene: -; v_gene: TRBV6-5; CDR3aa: ASSYAPRAEPYGYT
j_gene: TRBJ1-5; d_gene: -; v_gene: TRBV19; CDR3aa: ASSAGGLWQPQH
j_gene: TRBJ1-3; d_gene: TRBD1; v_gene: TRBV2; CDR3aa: ASRFRQGADGNTIY
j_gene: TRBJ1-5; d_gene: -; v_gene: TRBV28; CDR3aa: ASSLLTGLQPQH
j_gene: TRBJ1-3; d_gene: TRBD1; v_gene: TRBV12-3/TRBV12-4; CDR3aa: ASRPTGVGGNTIY
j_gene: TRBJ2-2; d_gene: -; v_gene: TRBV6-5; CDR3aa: ASSYDASPSPGELF
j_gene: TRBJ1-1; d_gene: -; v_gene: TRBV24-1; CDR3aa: ATSGEGNTEAF
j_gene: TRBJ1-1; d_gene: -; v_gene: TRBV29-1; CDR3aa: SAPEQSTEAF
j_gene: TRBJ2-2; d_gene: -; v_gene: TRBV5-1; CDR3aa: ASSQLDSLGNTGELF
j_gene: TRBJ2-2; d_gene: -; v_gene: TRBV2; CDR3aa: ASSGSTGTQSPGELF
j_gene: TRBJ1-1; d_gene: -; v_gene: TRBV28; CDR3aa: ASSSTGPTEAF
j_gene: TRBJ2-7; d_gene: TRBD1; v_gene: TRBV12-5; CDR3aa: ASGFTGTASYEQY
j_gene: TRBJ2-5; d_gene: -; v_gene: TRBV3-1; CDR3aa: ASSQRRGRYQETQY
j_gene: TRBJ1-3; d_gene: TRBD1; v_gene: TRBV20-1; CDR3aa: SASHPGQSGNTIY
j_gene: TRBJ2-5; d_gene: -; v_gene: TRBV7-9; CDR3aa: ASTNTGAEETQY
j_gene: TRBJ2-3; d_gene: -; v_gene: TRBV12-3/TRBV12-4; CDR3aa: ASSYGDLTDTQY
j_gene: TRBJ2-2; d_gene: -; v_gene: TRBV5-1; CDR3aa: ASNLAGELF
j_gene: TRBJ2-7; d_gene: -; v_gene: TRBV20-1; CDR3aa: SARDGSGYEQY
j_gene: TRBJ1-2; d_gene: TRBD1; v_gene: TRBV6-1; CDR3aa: ASSEPGQGAGGYT
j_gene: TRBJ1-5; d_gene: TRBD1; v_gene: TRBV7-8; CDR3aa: ASSLPGGRNQPQH
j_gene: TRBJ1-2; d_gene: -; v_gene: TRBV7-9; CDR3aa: ASSLEGRVVDGYT